The 21 T cell receptor beta chains presented below share a single source sample, sequenced in a study of blood T cells in healthy people across ages. With a J-beta primer mix and a sample-barcoded 5' primer, a second PCR ran about 7 to 12 cycles. TCRdb reprocessed the 5' RACE reads with MiXCR, giving one entry per CDR3 protein. The table shows roughly 800,000 distinct CDR3 sequences, with just under 25% occurring only once. This same sample was also taken into another study, of T cells of mothers and their children.

The sequenced sample consisted of blood. These receptors came from a boy between 5 and 17 years old in good health.

In the case of this clonotype: The junction departs from the called germline gene at one end, perhaps through a read error. The chain recombines TRBV11-1 with TRBJ2-1; perhaps TRBD1 as D (5 bases). This CDR3 contains 14 residues. Germline CDR1 reads SGHAT; CDR2 reads FQDESV (reference sequence). CDR3 amino acids: CASSNAGKDNEQFF. Written as DNA, the CDR3 is TGCGCCAGCAGCAACGCAGGGAAGGACAATGAGCAGTTCTTC.

A few counts support this clonotype. V is TRBV7-9 and J is TRBJ1-1, with D maybe TRBD1 (5 bases). The CDR3 consists of 14 residues. The germline V gene has CDR1 SEHNR and CDR2 FQNEAQ (reference sequence). V was trimmed by 6 bases and J by 3 bases, leaving 14 bases between them. For the CDR3, the DNA is TGTGCCAGCAGTCATGACAGTTTTTACACTGAAGCTTTCTTT. This gives the protein CASSHDSFYTEAFF.

The chain is built from TRBV7-2 and TRBJ2-4; D ambiguous. CDR3 length: 11 amino acids. In germline, CDR1 is SGHTA, CDR2 FQGNSA. V was trimmed by 0 bases and J by 7 bases, leaving 1 base between them. The CDR3 loop is CASSLANIQYF. The CDR3 DNA reads TGTGCCAGCAGCTTAGCTAACATTCAGTACTTC.

The chain uses TRBV7-3 and TRBJ2-1; TRBD2 matches at 8 bases. In germline, CDR1 is SGHTA, CDR2 FQGTGA. This CDR3 region has 15 residues. V shed 2 bases, J shed 7 bases, and the junction held 7 bases outside the gene matches. CDR3 bases: TGTGCCAGCAGCTTACAAGCGGGAGTCGATAATGAGCAGTTCTTC. Translating gives CASSLQAGVDNEQFF.

The chain carries TRBV11-2 and TRBJ1-4, with D possibly TRBD1 on 5 matching bases. Trimming shortened V by 3 bases and J by 2 bases, and 10 bases separated the two germline ends. There are 15 residues in the CDR3. Per the germline V gene, CDR1 is SGHAT and CDR2 is FQNNGV. For the CDR3, the DNA is TGTGCCAGCAGCTTGCGGGGGATGACTAATGAAAAACTGTTTTTT. Its protein is CASSLRGMTNEKLFF.

This sequence joins TRBV20-1 and TRBJ2-1; 9 bases are a match to TRBD2. The J call is uncertain, as TRBJ2-5 better fits the DNA end. This CDR3 spans 15 amino acids. Germline values: CDR1 DFQATT, CDR2 SNEGSKA (reference sequence). CDR3 sequence: CSARESIAGEETQYF. CDR3 DNA: TGCAGTGCTAGGGAATCAATAGCGGGAGAGGAGACCCAGTACTTC.

The V call is TRBV24-1, the J call TRBJ2-3; D is unclear. CDR1 KGHDR and CDR2 SFDVKD come from the germline V gene. Trimming pared 3 bases from V and 2 bases from J, leaving 20 bases between. This CDR3 contains 18 residues. The CDR3 nucleotides are TGTGCCACCAGTGATCACCCCACCTCCTTAAGGTCCACAGATACGCAGTATTTT. Translated: CATSDHPTSLRSTDTQYF.

In its sample, this clonotype was seen a few times. This rearrangement joins TRBV20-1 to TRBJ1-6; TRBD1 aligns across 8 bases. There are 13 residues in the CDR3. Germline V gene lookup returns CDR1 DFQATT and CDR2 SNEGSKA (reference sequence). V lost 5 bases to trimming and J lost 8 bases; unmatched junction nucleotides: 5. DNA for the CDR3: TGCAGTGCTCACGGACAGGGAGATTCACCCCTCCACTTT. This translates into CSAHGQGDSPLHF.

The chain combines TRBV5-6 with TRBJ1-2; 9 bases match TRBD1. The CDR3 runs to 14 residues. In germline, CDR1 is SGHDT, CDR2 YYEEEE. V trimming: 2 bases; J trimming: 4 bases; junction bases outside the gene matches: 3. The CDR3 DNA reads TGTGCCAGCAGCTTCCGGACAGGGGCCTATGGCTACACCTTC. It yields the protein CASSFRTGAYGYTF.

The rearrangement joins TRBV5-1 to TRBJ1-5; 10 bases agree with TRBD1. The CDR3 sequence is 14 residues long. Trimming cost V 4 bases and J 6 bases; bases outside gene matches: 4. The germline V gene has CDR1 SGHRS and CDR2 YFSETQ. In nucleotides, the CDR3 is TGCGCCAGCAGCGACGGGACAGGGGCTCAGCCCCAGCATTTT. This encodes CASSDGTGAQPQHF. Full variable domain (remainder filled in from reference TRBV5-1 and TRBJ1-5): KAGVTQTPRYLIKTRGQQVTLSCSPISGHRSVSWYQQTPGQGLQFLFEYFSETQRNKGNFPGRFSGRQFSNSRSEMNVSTLELGDSALYLCASSDGTGAQPQHFGDGTRLSIL.

In its sample, this clonotype was seen a few times. This rearrangement joins TRBV6-1 to TRBJ2-5; 11 bases align to TRBD1. With 2 bases clipped from V and 6 bases from J, the junction kept 5 bases outside the gene matches. The germline V gene has CDR1 MNHNS and CDR2 SASEGT. CDR3 length: 15 amino acids. The CDR3 DNA reads as TGTGCCAGCAGTGAACCCGGGACAGGGGGGAAGACCCAGTACTTC. Amino acid sequence: CASSEPGTGGKTQYF.

J is TRBJ2-2 and V is TRBV9; 7 nucleotides agree with TRBD1. This CDR3 spans 17 amino acids. V was clipped by 0 bases and J by 9 bases; unmatched bases: 14. CDR1 and CDR2 from the germline V gene are SGDLS and YYNGEE. CDR3 DNA: TGTGCCAGCAGCGTAGCTCGATCAGGGGGTCAGACATGGGAGCTGTTTTTT. Protein product: CASSVARSGGQTWELFF.

The V and J genes are TRBV20-1 and TRBJ2-5, with 11 positions matching TRBD2. Trimming removed 3 bases from V and 4 bases from J; junction bases left unmatched: 10. The germline CDR1 and CDR2 sequences are DFQATT and SNEGSKA (reference sequence). The CDR3 sequence is 16 residues long. CDR3 sequence (DNA): TGCAGTGCTAGCTTAGCGGGAGGGCTCGGGGGAGAGACCCAGTACTTC. Its translation: CSASLAGGLGGETQYF.

This chain connects TRBV28 to TRBJ2-5, with D perhaps assigned TRBD1 or TRBD2 (5 bases each). The J call may be wrong; the DNA end is better matched by TRBJ2-7. The CDR3 sequence is 15 residues long. Germline V gives CDR1 MDHEN, CDR2 SYDVKM. The CDR3: CASSLQGTGTYEQYF. CDR3 nucleotide sequence: TGTGCCAGCAGTTTGCAAGGGACGGGAACCTACGAGCAGTACTTC.

This sequence joins TRBV27 and TRBJ2-1; D gene uncertain. The CDR3 extends over 14 amino acids. The germline V and J ends were trimmed by 8 bases and 0 bases, with 11 bases remaining between them. Germline V gene data show CDR1 as MNHEY and CDR2 as SMNVEV (reference sequence). The CDR3 bases are TGTGCCAGCGGAATTTTTAGCTCCTACAATGAGCAGTTCTTC. Protein sequence: CASGIFSSYNEQFF.

This clonotype was detected only a few times. V is TRBV9 and J is TRBJ2-5; D unresolved. The CDR3 runs to 13 residues. The germline CDR1 and CDR2 sequences are SGDLS and YYNGEE. Trimming stripped 2 bases from V and 1 base from J, with 6 bases between. The DNA of the CDR3 is TGTGCCAGCAGCGTGTGGTCCCAAGAGACCCAGTACTTC. Translating gives CASSVWSQETQYF.

A few counts support this clonotype. The V call is TRBV11-2, the J call TRBJ1-4; D unresolved. V was clipped by 7 bases and J by 9 bases, with 15 bases between them. The CDR3 runs to 13 residues. The germline gives CDR1 SGHAT, CDR2 FQNNGV. The CDR3 nucleotides are TGTGCCAGCACCTCGTATCCGCAACAAAAACTGTTTTTT. Translating gives CASTSYPQQKLFF. Variable domain in full (rest from reference TRBV11-2 and TRBJ1-4): EAGVAQSPRYKIIEKRQSVAFWCNPISGHATLYWYQQILGQGPKLLIQFQNNGVVDDSQLPKDRFSAERLKGVDSTLKIQPAKLEDSAVYLCASTSYPQQKLFFGSGTQLSVL.

J is TRBJ2-3 and V is TRBV24-1; a weak D match, TRBD2 (5 bases). There are 16 residues in the CDR3. Germline V gene data show CDR1 as KGHDR and CDR2 as SFDVKD. Trimming removed 4 bases at V and 6 bases at J, with 19 bases between. CDR3 region: CATSDPRGPEEDTQYF. Here the CDR3 DNA reads TGTGCCACCAGTGACCCCCGCGGGCCCGAGGAGGATACGCAGTATTTT.

The genes are TRBV24-1 and TRBJ1-2; 10 bases agree with TRBD1. The CDR3 extends over 15 amino acids. After removal of 3 bases from V and 4 bases from J, the junction contained 4 bases not matched to a gene. Looked up from germline, CDR1 is KGHDR and CDR2 is SFDVKD. The CDR3 protein is CATSDPGTGAYGYTF. CDR3 DNA: TGTGCCACCAGTGATCCAGGGACAGGGGCCTATGGCTACACCTTC.

In regard to this clonotype: Given the absence of the conserved phenylalanine or tryptophan at the CDR3 end, a read error is likely. This sequence joins TRBV28 and TRBJ2-7; no clear D gene. The V end was cut by 3 bases, the J end by 0 bases, with 12 bases between. Germline V lookup: CDR1 MDHEN, CDR2 SYDVKM. The CDR3 extends over 15 amino acids. The CDR3 is CASSFSAVLSYEQYL. CDR3 bases: TGTGCCAGCAGTTTTTCGGCAGTCCTCTCCTACGAGCAGTACCTC.

The J gene is TRBJ2-5, the V gene TRBV28; D might be TRBD2 (7 bases). Germline V gene sequence: CDR1 MDHEN, CDR2 SYDVKM. CDR3 length: 16 residues. Between the trimmed V and J ends, which lost 3 bases and 4 bases, there was a span of 18 bases. DNA for the CDR3: TGTGCCAGCAGTTTTTTGGTGATTCGGGGGGCAGAGACCCAGTACTTC. Encoded protein: CASSFLVIRGAETQYF. Together with reference TRBV28 and TRBJ2-5, the CDR3 gives the full variable domain: DVKVTQSSRYLVKRTGEKVFLECVQDMDHENMFWYRQDPGLGLRLIYFSYDVKMKEKGDIPEGYSVSREKKERFSLILESASTNQTSMYLCASSFLVIRGAETQYFGPGTRLLVL.